The 27 T cell receptor beta chains listed next were all sequenced from one sample in a study of T-cell memory formation after mild COVID-19. One entry per CDR3 protein results from TCRdb running MiXCR on the 5' RACE reads. Of 400,000 to 550,000 distinct CDR3 sequences listed, roughly 25% are singletons. Sample: PBMCs or a T cell subset sorted from them (not recorded which). These receptors all come from an adult woman who had mild COVID-19 (a few samples of this study predate the infection). Cell type and time point are not known.

The chain joins TRBV5-1 to TRBJ2-1, with D perhaps matching TRBD1 (6 bases). The germline CDR1 and CDR2 sequences are SGHRS and YFSETQ. V lost 5 bases, J lost 2 bases, and 17 bases lay in between. The CDR3 spans 16 residues. CDR3 loop: CASRSVPGVTYNEQFF. In nucleotides, the CDR3 is TGCGCCAGCAGGTCCGTTCCAGGGGTGACCTACAATGAGCAGTTCTTC.

In its sample, this clonotype was seen a few times. The rearrangement uses TRBV7-9 and TRBJ2-1; 8 bases map to TRBD2. Germline assignment: CDR1 SEHNR and CDR2 FQNEAQ (reference sequence). The CDR3 has 16 amino acids. The V segment lost 2 bases and the J segment 5 bases; nucleotides outside the gene matches: 8. This CDR3 reads CASSLLVRTSHNEQFF. Written as DNA, the CDR3 is TGTGCCAGCAGCTTACTCGTCCGGACTAGCCACAATGAGCAGTTCTTC. Using reference TRBV7-9 and TRBJ2-1 for the parts outside the CDR3, the full variable domain is DTGVSQNPRHKITKRGQNVTFRCDPISEHNRLYWYRQTLGQGPEFLTYFQNEAQLEKSRLLSDRFSAERPKGSFSTLEIQRTEQGDSAMYLCASSLLVRTSHNEQFFGPGTRLTVL.

The V call is TRBV29-1, the J call TRBJ2-3; 7 bases line up with TRBD1. Germline values: CDR1 SQVTM, CDR2 ANQGSEA. V was clipped by 4 bases and J by 5 bases; unmatched bases: 6. The CDR3 length is 13 residues. The CDR3 reads CSVGDRYIDTQYF. CDR3 nucleotide sequence: TGCAGCGTTGGGGACAGATACATAGATACGCAGTATTTT.

This chain joins TRBV18 and TRBJ1-1; D is undetermined. Per germline, CDR1 KGHSH and CDR2 LQKENI. The V end lost 2 bases, the J end lost 5 bases, and 9 bases lay between the germline ends. The CDR3 is made up of 13 amino acids. The CDR3 loop reads CASSPGERTEAFF. In nucleotides, the CDR3 is TGTGCCAGCTCACCAGGAGAGCGGACTGAAGCTTTCTTT.

This clonotype turned up a few times. J is TRBJ1-3 and V is TRBV7-3, with unresolved D. Per the germline V gene, CDR1 is SGHTA and CDR2 is FQGTGA. Trimming cost V 5 bases and J 0 bases, with 11 bases left between them. CDR3 length: 15 residues. The CDR3: CASSPDLASGNTIYF. For the CDR3, the DNA is TGTGCCAGCAGCCCGGACTTGGCCTCTGGAAACACCATATATTTT.

This clonotype showed up just once. CDR3 amino acids: CASSRSGGPNTGELFF. CDR3 sequence (DNA): TGCGCCAGCAGCCGCTCAGGGGGCCCGAACACCGGGGAGCTGTTTTTT. The V call is TRBV4-1, the J call TRBJ2-2; TRBD1 matches 8 bases. CDR3 length equals 16 residues. In germline, CDR1 is MGHRA, CDR2 YSYEKL. Losses at the gene ends were 4 bases for V and 0 bases for J; bases not matched to a gene: 4.

The V call is TRBV6-1, the J call TRBJ1-5; D gene unclear. The V gene lost 4 bases and the J gene lost 1 base, with 5 bases spanning the gap. The germline V gene encodes CDR1 MNHNS and CDR2 SASEGT. The CDR3 spans 13 residues. The CDR3 here is CASSAHSNQPQHF. DNA of the CDR3: TGTGCCAGCAGTGCTCACAGCAATCAGCCCCAGCATTTT.

This chain joins TRBV7-9 and TRBJ1-1; D unclear. Trimming took 6 bases from V and 7 from J, leaving 12 bases between them. This CDR3 has 12 residues. CDR1 is SEHNR, CDR2 FQNEAQ, per germline (reference sequence). CDR3 in amino acids: CASSLGGLEAFF. CDR3 in DNA: TGTGCCAGCAGTCTAGGAGGACTTGAAGCTTTCTTT.

The V and J genes are TRBV7-8 and TRBJ1-2; no clear D. Trimming cost V 1 base and J 6 bases, with 15 bases left between them. Per the germline V gene, CDR1 is SGHVS and CDR2 is FQNEAQ. CDR3 length: 15 amino acids. In DNA form, the CDR3 reads TGTGCCAGCAGCTTAGAGGCCAGGAGTGGGGATGGCTACACCTTC. As protein: CASSLEARSGDGYTF. The full variable domain, in which reference TRBV7-8 and TRBJ1-2 provide the parts outside the CDR3, is GAGVSQSPRYKVAKRGQDVALRCDPISGHVSLFWYQQALGQGPEFLTYFQNEAQLDKSGLPSDRFFAERPEGSVSTLKIQRTQQEDSAVYLCASSLEARSGDGYTFGSGTRLTVV.

This clonotype was seen a few times. The chain couples TRBV7-3 to TRBJ2-2; TRBD2 might be the D (5 bases). The CDR3 has 16 amino acids. CDR1 SGHTA and CDR2 FQGTGA come from the germline V gene. Trimming stripped 2 bases from V and 2 bases from J, with 12 bases between. This CDR3 reads CASSLGRALNTGELFF. CDR3 bases: TGTGCCAGCAGCTTAGGGCGGGCCCTTAACACCGGGGAGCTGTTTTTT.

This clonotype was found once. The chain employs TRBV6-2 or TRBV6-3 and TRBJ1-5; the D is unclear. The CDR3 covers 13 residues. V was cut by 2 bases and J by 7 bases, with 9 bases left in between. CDR1 and CDR2 (germline): MNHEY, SVGEGT. The CDR3: CASSYPGGQPQHF. CDR3 sequence (DNA): TGTGCCAGCAGTTACCCGGGAGGGCAGCCCCAGCATTTT.

This clonotype was observed a handful of times. The CDR3: CASSARLSYNEQFF. CDR3 bases: TGTGCCAGCAGTGCCCGACTATCCTACAATGAGCAGTTCTTC. V gene TRBV2 combines with J gene TRBJ2-1, with a tentative D call TRBD2 (5 bases). The V and J ends lost 4 bases and 1 base respectively, with 8 bases between them. CDR1 and CDR2 (germline): SNHLY, FYNNEI. The CDR3 has 14 residues.

In DNA, the CDR3 is TGTGCCAGCAGCCTCTCGCAACCGCGCGACAGAAACACTGAAGCTTTCTTT. Its translation is CASSLSQPRDRNTEAFF. This chain joins TRBV7-3 and TRBJ1-1; D is perhaps TRBD1 (5 bases). Germline CDR1 SGHTA, CDR2 FQGTGA. The CDR3 covers 17 residues. V lost 5 bases, J lost 2 bases, and 21 bases lay in between. Combining the CDR3 with reference TRBV7-3 and TRBJ1-1 gives the whole variable domain GAGVSQTPSNKVTEKGKYVELRCDPISGHTALYWYRQSLGQGPEFLIYFQGTGAADDSGLPNDRFFAVRPEGSVSTLKIQRTERGDSAVYLCASSLSQPRDRNTEAFFGQGTRLTVV.

This clonotype was counted only a few times. The rearrangement uses TRBV7-9 and TRBJ2-3; D is unclear. The CDR3 spans 14 residues. The germline gives CDR1 SEHNR, CDR2 FQNEAQ (reference sequence). With 5 bases removed from V and 2 bases from J, the gap between germline ends came to 11 bases. For the CDR3, the DNA is TGTGCCAGCAGCCCCGGGCAGTACACAGATACGCAGTATTTT. It is translated as CASSPGQYTDTQYF.

This clonotype came up a few times. The gene calls are TRBV7-8 and TRBJ1-4; D ambiguous. Germline V gene sequence: CDR1 SGHVS, CDR2 FQNEAQ. Trimming stripped 5 bases from V and 7 bases from J, with 20 bases between. CDR3 size: 16 residues. In nucleotides, the CDR3 is TGTGCCAGCAGCCCAAGGGCACCAGACCGTAGTGAAAAACTGTTTTTT. It specifies CASSPRAPDRSEKLFF.

This clonotype has more than one count but fewer than ten. The CDR3 nucleotides read TGTGCCACCAGAGGGACAGGGATGAACACTGAAGCTTTCTTT. It translates to CATRGTGMNTEAFF. J is TRBJ1-1 and V is TRBV24-1; 9 bases are shared with TRBD1. The CDR3 is 14 amino acids. With V trimmed by 7 bases and J by 0 bases, 2 bases remained unmatched. Germline CDR1 KGHDR, CDR2 SFDVKD.

This clonotype was seen a handful of times. The rearrangement links TRBV5-1 to TRBJ1-1; D ambiguous. The CDR3 is 16 residues long. Germline V gene sequence: CDR1 SGHRS, CDR2 YFSETQ. The V end was cut by 3 bases, the J end by 4 bases, with 19 bases between. CDR3: CASSSGQARLSTEAFF. CDR3 coding DNA: TGCGCCAGCAGCTCTGGCCAGGCCCGACTTAGCACTGAAGCTTTCTTT.

The V gene is TRBV19, the J gene TRBJ2-1, with D possibly being TRBD1 (5 bases). The V end lost 2 bases, the J end lost 6 bases, and 14 bases lay between the germline ends. This CDR3 comprises 15 residues. The V gene's germline CDR1 is LNHDA and CDR2 SQIVND (reference sequence). CDR3 protein: CASSILQGMANEQFF. CDR3 in DNA: TGTGCCAGTAGTATATTGCAGGGAATGGCCAATGAGCAGTTCTTC.

The chain carries TRBV4-1 and TRBJ1-1; 9 bases are shared with TRBD1. Germline loops: CDR1 MGHRA, CDR2 YSYEKL. With 3 bases clipped from V and 1 base from J, the junction kept 9 bases outside the gene matches. This CDR3 spans 17 amino acids. Written as DNA, the CDR3 is TGCGCCAGCAGCCAGTTACCGGGACAGGGTAAGAACACTGAAGCTTTCTTT. The encoded protein is CASSQLPGQGKNTEAFF.

This clonotype was recorded a few times. The V and J genes are TRBV12-3 or TRBV12-4 and TRBJ2-2, with 9 bases matching TRBD1. The V segment lost 6 bases and the J segment 4 bases; nucleotides outside the gene matches: 3. The CDR3 contains 14 residues. CDR3 nucleotides: TGTGCCAGCAGCGGACAGGGGAGCACCGGGGAGCTGTTTTTT. Protein: CASSGQGSTGELFF.

This clonotype appeared a few times. The chain combines TRBV12-3 or TRBV12-4 with TRBJ2-1; unclear D gene. Trimming shortened V by 6 bases and J by 4 bases, and 10 bases separated the two germline ends. This CDR3 spans 13 amino acids. CDR3 residues: CASRWAIYNEQFF. CDR3 DNA sequence: TGTGCCAGCAGGTGGGCTATATACAATGAGCAGTTCTTC.

V usage is TRBV5-1 and J usage is TRBJ2-1, with D possibly matching TRBD2 (5 bases). The CDR3 length is 13 residues. Looked up from germline, CDR1 is SGHRS and CDR2 is YFSETQ. The V end was cut by 4 bases, the J end by 14 bases, with 19 bases between. The CDR3 DNA sequence: TGCGCCAGCAGCCTACCGGGGAGAACTAACGAGTTCTTC. Amino acids: CASSLPGRTNEFF.

This clonotype was seen only a few times. The chain couples TRBV29-1 to TRBJ2-2; 11 bases line up with TRBD1. CDR3 length equals 14 residues. Per the germline V gene, CDR1 is SQVTM and CDR2 is ANQGSEA. The J segment lost 5 bases and the V segment lost 4 bases, leaving 3 bases of the junction unmatched. The CDR3 DNA sequence: TGCAGCGTTGCCGGGACAGGGGGGACCGGGGAGCTGTTTTTT. Its translation is CSVAGTGGTGELFF.

The chain couples TRBV7-6 to TRBJ1-3; a weak D match, TRBD1 (5 bases). This CDR3 spans 14 amino acids. V lost 9 bases and J lost 0, with 12 bases in between. Germline V gene data show CDR1 as SGHVS and CDR2 as FNYEAQ. The CDR3 region is CASGGVPSGNTIYF. Here the CDR3 DNA reads TGTGCCAGTGGAGGGGTCCCCTCTGGAAACACCATATATTTT.

The rearrangement joins TRBV20-1 to TRBJ2-1, with 11 bases identical to TRBD2. This CDR3 comprises 14 residues. The V and J ends lost 5 bases and 3 bases, in that order; junction bases with no gene match: 3. Germline CDR1 is DFQATT and CDR2 is SNEGSKA (reference sequence). This CDR3 is CSARLAGIYNEQFF. Written as DNA, the CDR3 is TGCAGTGCTCGACTAGCGGGGATCTACAATGAGCAGTTCTTC.

The CDR3 loop reads CSVVTGHGYTF. CDR3 nucleotides: TGCAGCGTTGTAACGGGCCATGGCTACACCTTC. V is TRBV29-1 and J is TRBJ1-2, with unresolved D. Germline loops: CDR1 SQVTM, CDR2 ANQGSEA. The CDR3 loop spans 11 amino acids. The V and J ends lost 4 bases and 6 bases respectively, with 9 bases between them. Drawing the rest from reference TRBV29-1 and TRBJ1-2, the complete variable domain is SAVISQKPSRDICQRGTSLTIQCQVDSQVTMMFWYRQQPGQSLTLIATANQGSEATYESGFVIDKFPISRPNLTFSTLTVSNMSPEDSSIYLCSVVTGHGYTFGSGTRLTVV.

The chain recombines TRBV7-2 with TRBJ2-2, with TRBD2 identical over 7 bases. Germline CDR1 and CDR2: SGHTA and FQGNSA. The ends lost 1 base at V and 6 bases at J; junction bases unmatched: 5. This CDR3 region has 15 residues. The CDR3 loop is CASSLVFRGAGELFF. CDR3 bases: TGTGCCAGCAGCTTAGTATTTCGGGGGGCCGGGGAGCTGTTTTTT.